This T cell receptor (beta chain) was profiled in a study of blood T cell repertoires in COVID-19. The J segment lost 6 bases and the V segment lost 2 bases, leaving 3 bases of the junction unmatched. CDR1 and CDR2 (germline): MNHEY, SVGAGI. The CDR3 sequence is 14 residues long. In the source study's methods: Reference gene primer amplification gave estimated nucleated cell counts. Method: immunoSEQ multiplex PCR; TCRdb's copy keeps in-frame clones and lacks some. V and J calls and clone size follow that table, whereas D and trimming were derived from the DNA. In the table there are around 67,000 clones, more than 70% of which are singletons.

Material for sequencing was peripheral blood. The V and J genes are TRBV6-5 and TRBJ2-1, with 8 positions matching TRBD2. The receptor was isolated from a man aged 45-60 years with active COVID-19. CDR3 residues: CASSYDGTSNEQFF. The CDR3 bases are TGTGCCAGCAGTTACGACGGGACTAGCAATGAGCAGTTCTTC.